Listed below are T cell receptor beta chains from one sample, sequenced in a study of cytotoxic CD8 clonotypes in ibrutinib-treated CLL. The repertoire was sequenced with immunoSEQ multiplex PCR; TCRdb's copy has only in-frame clones and lacks some. The sample carries 300,000 or so clones, 67% recorded once. The sample consisted of PBMCs, taken after 36 months of ibrutinib treatment. The receptors stem from a human donor with chronic lymphocytic leukemia. The CDR3 runs from the conserved cysteine through the conserved F or W. A D gene is named only where the DNA matches it firmly. Some rows mark clone size as missing; the rest say once, few, many or name a class of expanded clone.

CASSSGTGPPYEQYF	TGCGCCAGCAGCTCCGGGACAGGGCCCCCCTACGAGCAGTACTTC	NA	TRBD1	TRBJ2-7	TRBV5-1
CASSPWDRLDYGYTF	TGTGCCAGCAGCCCCTGGGACAGATTAGATTATGGCTACACCTTC	few	TRBD1	TRBJ1-2	TRBV7-2
CASSILGPNYGYTF	TGTGCCAGCAGCATCCTGGGGCCAAACTATGGCTACACCTTC	NA	NA	TRBJ1-2	TRBV9
CASRTTGSDTQYF	TGTGCCAGCAGGACAACAGGGAGTGATACGCAGTATTTT	few	NA	TRBJ2-3	TRBV7-9
CASSLGTVHTNTEAFF	TGCGCCAGCAGCCTCGGGACAGTCCATACTAACACTGAAGCTTTCTTT	NA	TRBD1	TRBJ1-1	TRBV5-1
CASSSFDHTQYF	TGTGCCAGCAGTTCTTTTGATCATACGCAGTATTTT	once	NA	TRBJ2-3	TRBV6-5
CASSQGLTPYEQYF	TGTGCCAGCAGCCAGGGACTAACTCCTTACGAGCAGTACTTC	NA	TRBD2	TRBJ2-7	TRBV6-6
CASSNRNTEAFF	TGCGCCAGCAGCAACCGAAACACTGAAGCTTTCTTT	NA	NA	TRBJ1-1	TRBV10-1
CASSLDMLAGNTGELFF	TGTGCCAGCAGCTTAGATATGCTAGCGGGGAACACCGGGGAGCTGTTTTTT	few	TRBD2	TRBJ2-2	TRBV11-2
CASSLRTGSVDTIYF	TGCGCCAGCAGCTTGCGGACAGGGTCTGTAGACACCATATATTTT	once	TRBD1	TRBJ1-3	TRBV5-1
CASRIESENTEAFF	TGTGCCAGCCGGATCGAGTCGGAGAACACTGAAGCTTTCTTT	NA	NA	TRBJ1-1	TRBV6-6
CASSSLRDRLEAFF	TGTGCCAGCAGTTCTCTCCGGGACAGGCTTGAAGCTTTCTTT	once	TRBD1	TRBJ1-1	TRBV27
CASSWQTGNGYTF	TGTGCCAGCAGTTGGCAGACCGGTAACGGCTACACCTTC	few	NA	TRBJ1-2	TRBV6-5
CASGSSYNEQFF	TGTGCCAGCGGGAGCTCCTACAATGAGCAGTTCTTC	few	NA	TRBJ2-1	TRBV5-4
CASAMTGGVYNEQFF	TGTGCCAGTGCTATGACAGGTGGGGTTTACAATGAGCAGTTCTTC	NA	NA	TRBJ2-1	TRBV19
CASSVGVGMETQYF	TGTGCCAGCAGCGTAGGGGTAGGAATGGAGACCCAGTACTTC	NA	NA	TRBJ2-5	TRBV9
CATSRRSESGETQYF	TGTGCCACCAGCAGGCGCTCTGAGAGTGGAGAGACCCAGTACTTC	NA	NA	TRBJ2-5	TRBV15
CASSWSLVGINTEAFF	TGTGCCAGCAGCTGGAGCTTAGTAGGGATTAACACTGAAGCTTTCTTT	NA	NA	TRBJ1-1	TRBV5-4
CASSLNGAGDNQPQHF	TGTGCCAGCAGCTTGAACGGGGCCGGGGATAATCAGCCCCAGCATTTT	few	NA	TRBJ1-5	TRBV13
CASSPGTSGSNEQFF	TGTGCCAGCAGTCCCGGGACTAGCGGGAGTAATGAGCAGTTCTTC	NA	TRBD2	TRBJ2-1	TRBV27
CASTRFGQGALQGTNVLTF	TGTGCCAGTACCCGGTTCGGGCAGGGGGCTCTTCAGGGGACCAACGTCCTGACTTTC	few	TRBD1	TRBJ2-6	TRBV19
CASSYSMGHLYEEQYF	TGTGCCAGCAGTTACTCGATGGGACACCTCTACGAAGAGCAGTACTTC	NA	NA	TRBJ2-7	TRBV6-5
CASSPEPGLASPDTQYF	TGTGCCAGCAGCCCCGAACCTGGACTAGCAAGTCCAGATACGCAGTATTTT	once	TRBD2	TRBJ2-3	TRBV7-3
CASSHPSGEGAGRTYEQYF	TGTGCCAGCAGTCACCCCTCGGGGGAGGGGGCGGGAAGAACCTACGAGCAGTACTTC	once	NA	TRBJ2-7	TRBV27
CASSQDLFGRDYGYTF	TGCGCCAGCAGCCAAGATCTTTTCGGCAGGGACTATGGCTACACCTTC	NA	NA	TRBJ1-2	TRBV4-1
CASSPPTGPEQYF	TGTGCCAGCAGCCCACCAACAGGGCCCGAGCAGTACTTC	once	NA	TRBJ2-7	TRBV7-9
CASSPPTGNLLNTGELFF	TGTGCCAGCTCACCACCGACAGGGAACCTATTAAACACCGGGGAGCTGTTTTTT	NA	TRBD1	TRBJ2-2	TRBV18
CASSPLDRVGYGYTF	TGTGCCAGCTCACCACTGGACAGGGTCGGCTATGGCTACACCTTC	NA	TRBD1	TRBJ1-2	TRBV18
CASSVTSVSTDTQYF	TGTGCCAGCAGTGTTACTAGCGTAAGCACAGATACGCAGTATTTT	once	TRBD2	TRBJ2-3	TRBV2
CASRGTGPGNTIYF	TGTGCCAGCAGAGGGACAGGGCCCGGAAACACCATATATTTT	NA	TRBD1	TRBJ1-3	TRBV6-1
CASSLDRAYEQYF	TGTGCCAGCAGCCTTGACAGGGCCTACGAGCAGTACTTC	NA	TRBD1	TRBJ2-7	TRBV7-8
CAISEQAYDEQYF	TGTGCCATCAGTGAACAGGCATACGACGAGCAGTACTTC	NA	NA	TRBJ2-7	TRBV10-3
CASSLGLAGETQYF	TGCGCCAGCAGCTTGGGACTAGCTGGGGAGACCCAGTACTTC	few	TRBD2	TRBJ2-5	TRBV5-1
CASSYSSGPAPQHF	TGTGCCAGCAGTTACTCATCGGGGCCGGCACCCCAGCATTTT	NA	NA	TRBJ1-5	TRBV6-5
CASSFRQGRNEQFF	TGTGCCAGCAGCTTCCGTCAGGGGCGGAATGAGCAGTTCTTC	NA	NA	TRBJ2-1	TRBV11-2
CASSEREGGKNIQYF	TGTGCCAGCAGTGAGCGGGAGGGGGGCAAAAACATTCAGTACTTC	NA	TRBD2	TRBJ2-4	TRBV25-1
CSSWTGASNTEAFF	TGCAGCTCCTGGACAGGGGCTTCGAACACTGAAGCTTTCTTT	NA	TRBD1	TRBJ1-1	TRBV29-1
CASSSSGLRTDTQYF	TGTGCCAGCAGCTCTAGCGGCCTTCGCACAGATACGCAGTATTTT	few	TRBD2	TRBJ2-3	TRBV7-3
CATSRDDRGNTEAFF	TGTGCCACCAGCAGAGACGACAGGGGAAACACTGAAGCTTTCTTT	NA	TRBD1	TRBJ1-1	TRBV15
CSVSGGTEAFF	TGCAGCGTTAGTGGTGGCACTGAAGCTTTCTTT	NA	NA	TRBJ1-1	TRBV29-1
CASSRAGTVAFF	TGTGCCAGCAGCCGAGCCGGGACAGTGGCTTTCTTT	NA	TRBD1	TRBJ1-1	TRBV7-2
CSAEGPYEQYF	TGCAGTGCTGAGGGGCCCTACGAGCAGTACTTC	NA	NA	TRBJ2-7	TRBV20-1
CASSYTARGQGETQYF	TGTGCCAGCAGCTATACTGCCAGGGGGCAGGGCGAGACCCAGTACTTC	few	TRBD1	TRBJ2-5	TRBV7-6
CASRRLAGVGYEQYF	TGTGCCAGCAGGAGACTAGCGGGAGTTGGCTACGAGCAGTACTTC	few	TRBD2	TRBJ2-7	TRBV6-5
CASSRLASSYNSPLHF	TGTGCCAGCTCACGACTCGCGAGCTCCTATAATTCACCCCTCCACTTT	NA	NA	TRBJ1-6	TRBV18
CASSYGPGPLYEQYF	TGTGCCAGCAGTTACGGACCAGGCCCTCTTTACGAGCAGTACTTC	NA	NA	TRBJ2-7	TRBV6-5
CASSVEGTGNYEQYF	TGTGCCAGCAGCGTAGAAGGGACAGGGAACTACGAGCAGTACTTC	NA	TRBD1	TRBJ2-7	TRBV9
CSVTQGVDTQYF	TGCAGCGTGACACAGGGTGTAGATACGCAGTATTTT	NA	NA	TRBJ2-3	TRBV29-1